A selection of T cell receptor beta chains follows, all from one sample in a study of CD8 T cells in Susac syndrome. In TCRdb, the immunoSEQ multiplex PCR reads were re-called with MiXCR into one record per CDR3 protein. Among 75,000 or so distinct CDR3 sequences listed, nearly 95% were seen once. Sequenced input: CD8+ T cells from PBMCs. These receptors all stem from a human donor with Susac syndrome. Each CDR3 is given with its conserved first and last residue.

TRBJ2-1 12 TRBV10-3 CAIRPPGGAQFF
TRBJ1-2 18 TRBV4-3 CASSQDRSPGTTVTGYTF
TRBJ1-4 15 TRBV27 CASSLSSQTNEKLFF
TRBJ1-2 15 TRBV20-1 CSARDPGTGGYGYTF
TRBJ2-7 15 TRBV13 CASSPSLTGNYEQYF
TRBJ2-7 13 TRBV2 CASRPEGQSEQYF
TRBJ2-3 14 TRBV12-3/TRBV12-4 CASSLIRGPDTQYF
TRBJ2-1 16 TRBV21-1 CASSKGGGSSYNEQFF
TRBJ2-3 15 TRBV5-1 CASSQSSGGLRTQYF
TRBJ1-1 13 TRBV20-1 CSARDGVSTEAFF
TRBJ1-1 15 TRBV5-1 CASSSRDSMNTEAFF
TRBJ2-1 9 TRBV20-1 CIPRQGAVF
TRBJ2-2 13 TRBV30 CASAGQATGELFF
TRBJ1-6 15 TRBV20-1 CSARDGGREGSPLHF
TRBJ2-7 13 TRBV7-2 CASSPRDLYEQYF
TRBJ1-5 14 TRBV4-2 CASSQVWGNVPQHF
TRBJ2-1 16 TRBV7-6 CASSSRTSGRIHEQFF
TRBJ2-1 17 TRBV24-1 CATSDQAGEGSYNEQFF
TRBJ1-2 12 TRBV19 CATMGGIYGYTF
TRBJ2-7 16 TRBV13 CASSSSGQGTSYEQYF
TRBJ2-1 13 TRBV5-4 CASGDRGGTKQFF
TRBJ2-3 17 TRBV12-5 CASGRALTDPSTDTQYF
TRBJ2-3 15 TRBV6-1 CASSGLAGGPDTQYF
TRBJ2-1 9 TRBV2 CASTYEQFF